This T cell receptor (beta chain) originates from a study of human T cells and chemical hapten exposure. Study information: The patients, most of them female, presented with alopecia areata, totalis or universalis.

Time point described: patch test 3, about 24 weeks after DPC sensitization. This sample's treatment: therapeutic diphenylcyclopropenone sensitization with weekly scalp DPC. Findings of the study overall: After DPC sensitization, TCRs above 1 in 1000 frequency showed no change. Significantly more large CDR3 similarity clusters arose among expanded TCRs than among controls. PT1 expanded TCR counts and patch test score correlated positively.

TCRdb independently ran MiXCR on the RACE reads; one entry per CDR3 protein. Of more than 150,000 distinct CDR3 sequences in the sample, around a quarter are singletons; the top ten hold under 2.5%. There are 16 residues in the CDR3. V shed 5 bases and J 3 bases; nucleotides not matched to a gene: 9. As for this clonotype: As yet, its antigen is unknown.

V and J are TRBV12-3 or TRBV12-4 and TRBJ1-5, with 8 bases fitting TRBD1. This clonotype was sampled from a woman aged 40 to 50 with alopecia areata. Some clones in this sample may be carry-over from other donors' samples. The material sequenced was whole blood, taken in connection with sensitization to the hapten diphenylcyclopropenone (DPC). This CDR3 is CASSPPGQGPNQPQHF. The CDR3 DNA reads as TGTGCCAGCAGTCCACCTGGACAGGGCCCCAATCAGCCCCAGCATTTT.